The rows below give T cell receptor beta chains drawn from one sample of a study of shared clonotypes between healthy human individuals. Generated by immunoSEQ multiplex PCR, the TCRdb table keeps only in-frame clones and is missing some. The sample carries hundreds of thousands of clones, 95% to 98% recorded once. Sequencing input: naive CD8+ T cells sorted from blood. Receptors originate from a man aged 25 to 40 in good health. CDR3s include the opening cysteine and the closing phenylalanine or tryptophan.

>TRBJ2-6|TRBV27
CASSLYITGANVLTF
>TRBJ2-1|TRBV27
CASSFNNEQFF
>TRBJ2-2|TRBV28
CASSLILENTGELFF
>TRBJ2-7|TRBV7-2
CASSHITDSSYEQYF
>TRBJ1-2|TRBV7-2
CASSQGQANYGYTF
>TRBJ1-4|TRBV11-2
CASSLADREKLFF
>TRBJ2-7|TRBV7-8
CASSLNTGVPYEQYF
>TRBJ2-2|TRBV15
CATSSDTPGELFF
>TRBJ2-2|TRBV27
CASSPSLAGGPYTGELFF
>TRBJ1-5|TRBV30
CAWSFDGGNQPQHF
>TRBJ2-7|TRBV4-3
CASSQGVSYEQYF
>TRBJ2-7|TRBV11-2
CASSSQNYEQYF
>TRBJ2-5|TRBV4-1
CASSQGWGTGQETQYF
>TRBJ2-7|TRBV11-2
CASSLDIGAGPYEQYF
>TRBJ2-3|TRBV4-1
CASSQLLAGADTQYF
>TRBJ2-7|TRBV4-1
CASSQGTGPEQYF
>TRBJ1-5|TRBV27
CASSSSIRTGSWNQPQHF
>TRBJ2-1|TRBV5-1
CASSPTGLAATYNEQFF
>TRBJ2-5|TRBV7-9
CASGGALGGRALETQYF
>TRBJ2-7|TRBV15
CATSRDDSTLEQYF
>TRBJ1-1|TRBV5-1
CASSLLVMIGSRATEAFF
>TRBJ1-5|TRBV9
CASSPGQGDQPQHF
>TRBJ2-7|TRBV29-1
CSVSGGQGRGEQYF
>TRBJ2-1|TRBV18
CASSYPGNEQFF
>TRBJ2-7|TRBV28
CASSSPSSGAYYEQYF
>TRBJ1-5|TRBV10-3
CAGGQGDNQPQHF
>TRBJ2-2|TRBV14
CASSPRQGPGELFF
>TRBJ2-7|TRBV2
CASSTGTRNEQYF
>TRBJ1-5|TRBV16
CASSQFQGANQPQHF
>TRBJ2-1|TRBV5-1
CASRGLVNNEQFF
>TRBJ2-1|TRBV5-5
CASRSYNEQFF
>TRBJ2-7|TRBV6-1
CASSEAGGLAGNEQYF
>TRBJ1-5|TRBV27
CASSLYSGNGLPQHF
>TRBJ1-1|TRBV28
CASRPISVVGDTEAFF
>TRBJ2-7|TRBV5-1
CASSGDSYEQYF